This TCR beta chain was retrieved from a study of regulatory T cells in long-lasting Graves disease. This clonotype was detected a few times. V was clipped by 7 bases and J by 6 bases, with 12 bases between them. This CDR3 comprises 13 residues. Construction of TCR beta libraries relied on iRepertoire HTBI primers and on Arm-PCR targeting CDR3 regions. TCRdb re-called the multiplex PCR reads with MiXCR, one entry per CDR3 protein. Of about 470,000 distinct CDR3 sequences detected, under 25% appear once; the ten largest clones hold 7% to 9%. The time point: persistent/refractory GD, antithyroid drugs over 5 years with positive TRAb. The authors made the TCR library using RNA they extracted from PBMCs.

The chain has TRBV12-3 or TRBV12-4 and TRBJ2-2; D is perhaps TRBD1 (5 bases). The TCR sequence derives from a female donor with Graves disease. Sequenced material: peripheral blood mononuclear cells (PBMCs), taken when the disease was refractory, from a patient treated with antithyroid drugs. CDR3 DNA sequence: TGTGCCAGCACCTTGACAGATTCCGGGGAGCTGTTTTTT. Translated, it gives CASTLTDSGELFF.